Below are 22 T cell receptor beta chains sequenced from a single sample in a study of cytomegalovirus exposure and HLA in healthy donors. The PCR used 60 Vbeta and 13 Jbeta primers. Profiling relied on immunoSEQ multiplex PCR, and the TCRdb table lists in-frame clones only, not all of them. Here the sample spans roughly 150,000 clones, 70% to 80% being singletons. Sequences were obtained from PBMCs. The receptors stem from a male donor in good health and CMV-seronegative.

The gene calls are TRBV7-8 and TRBJ2-1; TRBD2 agrees at 7 bases. The J segment lost 8 bases and the V segment lost 1 base, leaving 5 bases of the junction unmatched. This CDR3 spans 14 amino acids. In germline, CDR1 is SGHVS, CDR2 FQNEAQ. The CDR3 here is CASSLDAGVDEQFF. For the CDR3, the DNA is TGTGCCAGCAGCTTAGACGCGGGAGTCGATGAGCAGTTCTTC.

In its sample, this clone was seen a few times. The gene calls are TRBV5-5 and TRBJ2-5; 9 nucleotides line up with TRBD1. The germline gives CDR1 SGHKS, CDR2 YYEKEE (reference sequence). This CDR3 region has 14 residues. V was pared by 5 bases and J by 5 bases, with 7 bases of the junction left unmatched. CDR3: CASSGQGFRETQYF. CDR3 nucleotides: TGTGCCAGCAGTGGACAGGGGTTTCGGGAGACCCAGTACTTC.

The chain combines TRBV10-3 with TRBJ2-7; 8 bases map to TRBD1. There are 15 residues in the CDR3. With V trimmed by 0 bases and J by 5 bases, 6 bases remained unmatched. Germline V gene lookup returns CDR1 ENHRY and CDR2 SYGVKD. The DNA of the CDR3 is TGTGCCATCAGTGAGTCTTGGGACAGGATAAACGAGCAGTACTTC. Protein product: CAISESWDRINEQYF.

A note on this clone: Different DNA sequences within this sample yield the same CDR3. CDR3 loop: CASSSGYREQFF. In DNA form, the CDR3 reads TGTGCCAGCAGCTCCGGATACAGGGAGCAGTTCTTC. The genes are TRBV7-9 and TRBJ2-1; possibly TRBD1 for D (5 bases). The CDR3 is made up of 12 amino acids. The germline CDR1 and CDR2 sequences are SEHNR and FQNEAQ (reference sequence). V lost 4 bases and J 10 bases, leaving 11 bases between the germline ends. The full variable domain, its missing parts supplied by reference TRBV7-9 and TRBJ2-1, is DTGVSQNPRHKITKRGQNVTFRCDPISEHNRLYWYRQTLGQGPEFLTYFQNEAQLEKSRLLSDRFSAERPKGSFSTLEIQRTEQGDSAMYLCASSSGYREQFFGPGTRLTVL.

The chain recombines TRBV7-2 with TRBJ2-7; weak D call: TRBD2 (5 bases). V was trimmed by 0 bases and J by 4 bases, leaving 10 bases between them. The length of the CDR3 is 14 residues. CDR1 and CDR2 from the germline V gene are SGHTA and FQGNSA. CDR3 DNA: TGTGCCAGCAGCTTAGCCAAGGACTCGTACGAGCAGTACTTC. Protein sequence: CASSLAKDSYEQYF.

This clone was observed a handful of times. The chain employs TRBV7-3 and TRBJ2-5; tentative D call: TRBD2 (5 bases). Trimming stripped 5 bases from V and 5 bases from J, with 12 bases between. Looked up from germline, CDR1 is SGHTA and CDR2 is FQGTGA. This CDR3 has 13 amino acids. The CDR3 DNA sequence: TGTGCCAGCAGCCCGGGGTCATCGGAGACCCAGTACTTC. It yields the protein CASSPGSSETQYF.

The V gene is TRBV7-2, the J gene TRBJ2-7, with 10 bases matching TRBD2. V trimming: 5 bases; J trimming: 5 bases; junction bases outside the gene matches: 9. Germline lookup yields CDR1 SGHTA and CDR2 FQGNSA. The CDR3 consists of 15 residues. CDR3 sequence reads: CASSGLAGVTNEQYF. The DNA for the CDR3 is TGTGCCAGCAGCGGGCTAGCGGGAGTAACTAACGAGCAGTACTTC.

A few counts support this clone. The chain combines TRBV11-2 with TRBJ2-1, with D perhaps TRBD2 (6 bases). Germline V gene sequence: CDR1 SGHAT, CDR2 FQNNGV. The CDR3 runs 15 residues. Deletions cut 1 base from V and 1 base from J, with 8 bases between. The CDR3: CASSLGRGSYNEQFF. In nucleotides, the CDR3 is TGTGCCAGCAGCTTAGGGAGGGGATCCTACAATGAGCAGTTCTTC.

The rearrangement uses TRBV5-4 and TRBJ2-3, with 7 bases aligning to TRBD1. Germline V gene sequence: CDR1 SGHNT, CDR2 YYREEE (reference sequence). The CDR3 is 15 amino acids. V gave up 4 bases and J gave up 1 base; unmatched junction bases: 6. CDR3 sequence reads: CASSVPGTGTDTQYF. CDR3 DNA: TGTGCCAGCAGCGTACCCGGGACAGGCACAGATACGCAGTATTTT.

V usage is TRBV7-3 and J usage is TRBJ2-2, with TRBD2 matching 10 bases. Germline V gene sequence: CDR1 SGHTA, CDR2 FQGTGA. CDR3 size: 16 residues. J lost 5 bases, V lost 2 bases, and 5 bases had no gene match. Here the CDR3 reads CASSLGASGGTGELFF. CDR3 coding DNA: TGTGCCAGCAGCTTAGGGGCTAGCGGGGGTACCGGGGAGCTGTTTTTT.

The chain uses TRBV18 and TRBJ2-2; a possible D gene is TRBD1 (7 bases). V was clipped by 5 bases and J by 5 bases, with 15 bases between them. This CDR3 spans 15 amino acids. In germline, CDR1 is KGHSH, CDR2 LQKENI. CDR3 residues: CASSSRTGGTGELFF. DNA for the CDR3: TGTGCCAGCTCATCTCGGACAGGAGGGACCGGGGAGCTGTTTTTT.

The rearrangement joins TRBV23-1 to TRBJ1-1; D remains ambiguous. TRBV23-1 is an open reading frame whose function is uncertain. Between the trimmed V and J ends, which lost 9 bases and 1 base, there was a span of 12 bases. The CDR3 runs to 13 residues. The CDR3 DNA sequence: TGCGCCAGTTGGCCCCTTAAGAACACTGAAGCTTTCTTT. Translated: CASWPLKNTEAFF.

This clone was picked up a small number of times. The chain has TRBV27 and TRBJ1-1; D is unresolved. Per germline, CDR1 MNHEY and CDR2 SMNVEV (reference sequence). The CDR3 totals 14 residues. The V gene lost 2 bases and the J gene lost 3 bases, with 10 bases spanning the gap. The CDR3 DNA is TGTGCCAGCAGTTTAGTCGCAGGTTACACTGAAGCTTTCTTT. This codes for CASSLVAGYTEAFF.

The chain joins TRBV9 to TRBJ2-2; TRBD1 aligns across 7 bases. From germline, CDR1 is SGDLS and CDR2 YYNGEE. The CDR3 consists of 14 residues. The V and J ends lost 7 bases and 0 bases, in that order; junction bases with no gene match: 3. The CDR3 bases are TGTGCCAGCCGAGACAGGGCGAACACCGGGGAGCTGTTTTTT. Translated, it gives CASRDRANTGELFF. Based on the CDR3 plus reference TRBV9 and TRBJ2-2, the full variable domain is DSGVTQTPKHLITATGQRVTLRCSPRSGDLSVYWYQQSLDQGLQFLIQYYNGEERAKGNILERFSAQQFPDLHSELNLSSLELGDSALYFCASRDRANTGELFFGEGSRLTVL.

J is TRBJ2-1 and V is TRBV15, with D possibly being TRBD2 (5 bases). This CDR3 has 15 amino acids. Between the trimmed V and J ends, which lost 0 bases and 2 bases, there was a span of 8 bases. Germline V gene lookup returns CDR1 LNHNV and CDR2 YYDKDF (reference sequence). CDR3 DNA sequence: TGTGCCACCAGCAGAGAAGCGGAGCCCTACAATGAGCAGTTCTTC. Protein sequence: CATSREAEPYNEQFF.

The chain employs TRBV12-5 and TRBJ2-6, with D unresolved. Germline values: CDR1 LGHNT, CDR2 FRNRAP. The ends were cut back, 7 bases at V and 0 bases at J, with 4 bases in the middle. The CDR3 totals 13 residues. The DNA of the CDR3 is TGTGCTAGTGCCATCTCTGGGGCCAACGTCCTGACTTTC. Translation: CASAISGANVLTF.

The rearrangement links TRBV7-2 to TRBJ1-3; the D is unclear. The CDR3 sequence is 14 residues long. Trimming shortened V by 5 bases and J by 2 bases, and 10 bases separated the two germline ends. Germline V gene data show CDR1 as SGHTA and CDR2 as FQGNSA. This CDR3 reads CASSPARPGNTIYF. CDR3 in DNA: TGTGCCAGCAGCCCCGCCAGGCCTGGAAACACCATATATTTT.

The count of this clone is one. This chain connects TRBV7-2 to TRBJ1-5; perhaps TRBD1 as D (5 bases). Between the trimmed V and J ends, which lost 3 bases and 5 bases, there was a span of 8 bases. There are 13 residues in the CDR3. CDR1 and CDR2 from the germline V gene are SGHTA and FQGNSA. Here the CDR3 reads CASSFPGDQPQHF. DNA for the CDR3: TGTGCCAGCAGCTTCCCGGGGGATCAGCCCCAGCATTTT.

The chain links TRBV7-6 to TRBJ2-5, with TRBD2 identical over 11 bases. CDR1 and CDR2 from the germline V gene are SGHVS and FNYEAQ. The CDR3 extends over 15 amino acids. Trimming cost V 5 bases and J 1 base; bases outside gene matches: 3. The CDR3 is CASSGTSGLQETQYF. DNA of the CDR3: TGTGCCAGCAGCGGGACTAGCGGACTCCAAGAGACCCAGTACTTC. Complete variable domain (other parts from reference TRBV7-6 and TRBJ2-5): GAGVSQSPRYKVTKRGQDVALRCDPISGHVSLYWYRQALGQGPEFLTYFNYEAQQDKSGLPNDRFSAERPEGSISTLTIQRTEQRDSAMYRCASSGTSGLQETQYFGPGTRLLVL.

As DNA, the CDR3 is TGCGCCAGCAGCTGGGACAGGCCTGTCTCTGGGGCCAACGTCCTGACTTTC. Translated: CASSWDRPVSGANVLTF. This sequence joins TRBV5-1 and TRBJ2-6, with 8 positions matching TRBD1. CDR1 is SGHRS and CDR2 is YFSETQ in the germline V gene. This CDR3 contains 17 residues. V trimming: 3 bases; J trimming: 0 bases; junction bases outside the gene matches: 5.

The chain employs TRBV5-4 and TRBJ1-6; D not certain. CDR1 and CDR2 (germline): SGHNT, YYREEE (reference sequence). The CDR3 sequence is 13 residues long. Between the trimmed V and J ends, which lost 5 bases and 3 bases, there was a span of 6 bases. CDR3 residues: CASREDYNSPLHF. Here the CDR3 DNA reads TGTGCCAGCAGGGAGGACTATAATTCACCCCTCCACTTT.

V is TRBV7-3 and J is TRBJ2-2, with TRBD2 matching over 8 bases. The CDR3 is made up of 16 amino acids. Germline CDR1 is SGHTA and CDR2 is FQGTGA. The trim removed 1 base at V and 13 bases at J, leaving 14 bases unmatched. The CDR3 loop reads CASSLNSVGSGGGLFF. CDR3 coding DNA: TGTGCCAGCAGCTTAAACTCAGTTGGCAGCGGGGGCGGGCTGTTTTTT.